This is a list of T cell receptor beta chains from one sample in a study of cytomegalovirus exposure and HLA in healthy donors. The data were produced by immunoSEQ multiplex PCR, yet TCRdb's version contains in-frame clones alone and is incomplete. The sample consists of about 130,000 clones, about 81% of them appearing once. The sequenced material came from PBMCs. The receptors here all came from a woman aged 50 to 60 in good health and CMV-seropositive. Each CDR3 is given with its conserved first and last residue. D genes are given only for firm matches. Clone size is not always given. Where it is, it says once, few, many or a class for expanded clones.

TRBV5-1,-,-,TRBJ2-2,TGCGCCAGCAGCCCACAGGGGAACACCGGGGAGCTGTTTTTT,CASSPQGNTGELFF
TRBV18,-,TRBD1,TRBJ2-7,TGTGCCAGCTCACCAGTTGGGACAGGGGTAATTTACGAGCAGTACTTC,CASSPVGTGVIYEQYF
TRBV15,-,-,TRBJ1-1,TGTGCCACCAGCGAGGCTCTCCGGGTTTATACTGAAGCTTTCTTT,CATSEALRVYTEAFF
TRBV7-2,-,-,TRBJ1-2,TGTGCCAGCAGTTCAGGGATCCAATATGGCTACACCTTC,CASSSGIQYGYTF
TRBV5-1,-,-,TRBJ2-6,TGCGCCAGCAGCTTAGGACTTTCTGGGGCCAACGTCCTGACTTTC,CASSLGLSGANVLTF
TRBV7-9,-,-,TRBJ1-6,TGTGCCAGCAGCTTAGCGGCCGGCATAGCGTTAAACTATAATTCACCCCTCCACTTT,CASSLAAGIALNYNSPLHF
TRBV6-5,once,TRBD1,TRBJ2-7,TGTGCCAGCAGGGGGACAGGGGGGTACGAGCAGTACTTC,CASRGTGGYEQYF
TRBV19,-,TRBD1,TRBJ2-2,TGTGCCAGTAGTATCGGGACAGGGGAGACCGGGGAGCTGTTTTTT,CASSIGTGETGELFF
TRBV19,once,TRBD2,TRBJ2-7,TGTGCCAGTAGTATCTATCCCCCGCAGCGGGGAAGCCTAAGCGAGCAGTACTTC,CASSIYPPQRGSLSEQYF
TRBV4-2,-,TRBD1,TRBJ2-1,TGTGCCAGCAGCCAAGTAGGTATAGGGACAGACAATGAGCAGTTCTTC,CASSQVGIGTDNEQFF
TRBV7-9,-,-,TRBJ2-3,TGTGCCAGCAGCTTATTCGGGGGCACAGATACGCAGTATTTT,CASSLFGGTDTQYF
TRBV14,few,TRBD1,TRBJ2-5,TGTGCCAGCAGCCTAGGGGGCGCCGGTTTAGAGACCCAGTACTTC,CASSLGGAGLETQYF
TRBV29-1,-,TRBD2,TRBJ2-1,TGCAGTGGGGAGGGGACTAGCGGGGGGAAGGGGGGCAATGAGCAGTTCTTC,CSGEGTSGGKGGNEQFF
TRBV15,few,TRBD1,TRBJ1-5,TGTGCCACCAGCAGAGACCTCCCGGACAGGGGCAGCCAGCCCCAGCATTTT,CATSRDLPDRGSQPQHF
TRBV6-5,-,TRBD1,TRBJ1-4,TGTGCCAGCGGGACAGGGGATGAAAAACTGTTTTTT,CASGTGDEKLFF
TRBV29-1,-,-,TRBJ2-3,TGCAGCGTAACCCCAGGCTTGCCGATCACAGATACGCAGTATTTT,CSVTPGLPITDTQYF
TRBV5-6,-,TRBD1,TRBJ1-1,TGTGCCAGCAGCTTCTGGCAGGGGGCGCGGCGGTGGGAGTTCTTT,CASSFWQGARRWEFF
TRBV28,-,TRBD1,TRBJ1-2,TGTGCCAGCGCTGACAGGGGGTATGGCTACACCTTC,CASADRGYGYTF
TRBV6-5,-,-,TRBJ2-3,TGTGCCAGCAGTTCGTGGCAAGATACGCAGTATTTT,CASSSWQDTQYF
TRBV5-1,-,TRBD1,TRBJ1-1,TGCGCCAGCAGACCAATAACTTTGCCGGACGCAAACAGGGGCACTGAAGCTTTCTTT,CASRPITLPDANRGTEAFF